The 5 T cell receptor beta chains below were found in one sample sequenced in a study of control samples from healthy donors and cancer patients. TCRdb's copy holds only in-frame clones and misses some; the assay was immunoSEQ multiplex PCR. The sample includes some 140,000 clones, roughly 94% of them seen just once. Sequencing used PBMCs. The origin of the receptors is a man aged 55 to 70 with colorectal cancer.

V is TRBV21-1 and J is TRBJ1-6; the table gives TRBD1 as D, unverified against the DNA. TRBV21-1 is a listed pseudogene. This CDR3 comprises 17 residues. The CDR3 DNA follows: TGTGCCAGCAGCCCTACTTTTGACAGGGCCTATAATTCACCCCTCCACTTT. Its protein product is CASSPTFDRAYNSPLHF.

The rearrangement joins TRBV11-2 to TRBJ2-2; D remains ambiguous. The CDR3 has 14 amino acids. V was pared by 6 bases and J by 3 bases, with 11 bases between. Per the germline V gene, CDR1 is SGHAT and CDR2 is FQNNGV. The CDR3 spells CASRRVLDTGELFF. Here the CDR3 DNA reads TGTGCCAGCAGAAGGGTACTCGACACCGGGGAGCTGTTTTTT. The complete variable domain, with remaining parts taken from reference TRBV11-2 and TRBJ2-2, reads EAGVAQSPRYKIIEKRQSVAFWCNPISGHATLYWYQQILGQGPKLLIQFQNNGVVDDSQLPKDRFSAERLKGVDSTLKIQPAKLEDSAVYLCASRRVLDTGELFFGEGSRLTVL.

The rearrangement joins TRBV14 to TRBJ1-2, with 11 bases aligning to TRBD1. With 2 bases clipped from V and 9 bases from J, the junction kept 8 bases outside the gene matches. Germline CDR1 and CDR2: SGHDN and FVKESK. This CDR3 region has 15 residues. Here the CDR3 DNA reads TGTGCCAGCAGCCAACTAACCGGGACAGGGGGTCGCTACACCTTC. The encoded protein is CASSQLTGTGGRYTF.

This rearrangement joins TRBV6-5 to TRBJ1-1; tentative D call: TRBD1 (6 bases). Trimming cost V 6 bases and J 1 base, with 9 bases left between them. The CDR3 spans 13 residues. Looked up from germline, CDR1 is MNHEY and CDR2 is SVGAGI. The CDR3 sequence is CASRRTANTEAFF. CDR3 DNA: TGTGCCAGCAGACGGACAGCGAACACTGAAGCTTTCTTT.

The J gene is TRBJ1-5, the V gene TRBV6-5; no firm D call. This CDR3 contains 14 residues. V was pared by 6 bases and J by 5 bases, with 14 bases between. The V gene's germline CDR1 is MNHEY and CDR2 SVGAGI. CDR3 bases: TGTGCCAGCAGCCGGACGTTCGGCGATCAGCCCCAGCATTTT. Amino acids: CASSRTFGDQPQHF.